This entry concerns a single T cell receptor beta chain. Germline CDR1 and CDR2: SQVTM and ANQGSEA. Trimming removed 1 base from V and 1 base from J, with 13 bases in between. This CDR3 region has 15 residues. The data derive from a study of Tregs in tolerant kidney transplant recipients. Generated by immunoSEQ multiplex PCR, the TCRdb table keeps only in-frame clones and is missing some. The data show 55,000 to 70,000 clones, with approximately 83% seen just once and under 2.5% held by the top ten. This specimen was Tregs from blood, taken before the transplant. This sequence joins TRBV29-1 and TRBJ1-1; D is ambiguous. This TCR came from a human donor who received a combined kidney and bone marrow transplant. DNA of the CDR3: TGCAGCGTTGAAGGTGGAGGACGGACGAACACTGAAGCTTTCTTT. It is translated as CSVEGGGRTNTEAFF.